Given below is one TCR beta chain in context. What it recognizes is unknown. The sample comes from a study of shared clonotypes between healthy human individuals. Whole-study results and caveats: A generally larger estimated richness was seen in naive subsets than in memory subsets.

Sequencing used immunoSEQ multiplex PCR; TCRdb keeps in-frame clones, though not all of them. The data show 2 million to 2.5 million clones, around 92% seen once. V was clipped by 4 bases and J by 7 bases, with 13 bases between them. This CDR3 region has 12 residues. Looked up from germline, CDR1 is SQVTM and CDR2 is ANQGSEA. The V and J genes are TRBV29-1 and TRBJ1-2; D is uncertain. Sequenced: naive CD4+ T cells from PBMCs. Subset meaning: CD45RA+ positively selected. The receptor comes from a man aged 18-30 years in good health. Some clones in this sample may be carry-over from other donors' samples. The CDR3 loop reads CSVGVIGGGYTF. CDR3 coding DNA: TGCAGCGTTGGGGTAATAGGTGGTGGCTACACCTTC. The whole variable domain, filled in from reference TRBV29-1 and TRBJ1-2, reads SAVISQKPSRDICQRGTSLTIQCQVDSQVTMMFWYRQQPGQSLTLIATANQGSEATYESGFVIDKFPISRPNLTFSTLTVSNMSPEDSSIYLCSVGVIGGGYTFGSGTRLTVV.